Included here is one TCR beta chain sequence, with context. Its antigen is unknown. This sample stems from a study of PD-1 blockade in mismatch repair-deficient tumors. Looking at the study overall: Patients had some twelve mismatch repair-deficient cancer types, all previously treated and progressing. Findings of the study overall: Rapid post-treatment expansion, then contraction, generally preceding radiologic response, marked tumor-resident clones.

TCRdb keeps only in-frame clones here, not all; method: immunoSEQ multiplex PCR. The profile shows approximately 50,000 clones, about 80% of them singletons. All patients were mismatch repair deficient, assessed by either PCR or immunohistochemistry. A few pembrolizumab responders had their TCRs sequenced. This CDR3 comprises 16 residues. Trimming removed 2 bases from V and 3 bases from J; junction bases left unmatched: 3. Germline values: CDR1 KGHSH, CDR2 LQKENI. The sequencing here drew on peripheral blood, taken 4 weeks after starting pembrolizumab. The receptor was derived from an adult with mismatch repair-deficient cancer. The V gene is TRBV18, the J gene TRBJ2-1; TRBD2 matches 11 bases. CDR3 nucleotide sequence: TGTGCCAGCTCACCAGGGACTAGCGGACTCTACAATGAGCAGTTCTTC. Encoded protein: CASSPGTSGLYNEQFF.